Each of the 5 T cell receptor beta chains below was sequenced from the same sample in a study of cytomegalovirus exposure and HLA in healthy donors. Sequenced by immunoSEQ multiplex PCR; TCRdb stores in-frame clones only, minus some. The sample lists about 120,000 clones, approximately 88% seen once, with 1.4% in the top ten. The specimen sequenced was PBMCs. Receptors originate from a woman in her thirties in good health and CMV-seropositive.

V gene TRBV5-1 combines with J gene TRBJ1-2; a possible D gene is TRBD1 (5 bases). The CDR3 runs 13 residues. From germline, CDR1 is SGHRS and CDR2 YFSETQ. The V end lost 4 bases, the J end lost 7 bases, and 14 bases lay between the germline ends. CDR3 sequence reads: CASSLTQGIGYTF. CDR3 bases: TGCGCCAGCAGCCTTACTCAGGGTATTGGCTACACCTTC.

This sequence joins TRBV11-2 and TRBJ1-1; D might be TRBD1 (5 bases). The CDR3 totals 13 residues. V was clipped by 1 base and J by 10 bases, with 13 bases between them. Germline CDR1 and CDR2: SGHAT and FQNNGV. CDR3 nucleotide sequence: TGTGCCAGCAGCTTAGGCAGGGCCCAAGGAGCTTTCTTT. Amino acid sequence: CASSLGRAQGAFF.

V is TRBV6-1 and J is TRBJ2-1, with a possible D match to TRBD2 (5 bases). V was clipped by 6 bases and J by 12 bases, with 18 bases between them. This CDR3 contains 13 residues. Germline loops: CDR1 MNHNS, CDR2 SASEGT. CDR3 in amino acids: CASRGAVVETQFF. CDR3 coding DNA: TGTGCCAGCAGGGGAGCGGTCGTAGAAACGCAGTTCTTC.

The rearrangement uses TRBV28 and TRBJ2-3, with 7 bases aligning to TRBD2. The CDR3 is 16 amino acids. Germline V gene lookup returns CDR1 MDHEN and CDR2 SYDVKM. J lost 1 base, V lost 2 bases, and 6 bases had no gene match. The CDR3 is CASSLASAGRTDTQYF. Here the CDR3 DNA reads TGTGCCAGCAGTTTAGCCTCAGCGGGGCGCACAGATACGCAGTATTTT.

The chain is built from TRBV27 and TRBJ2-3; TRBD2 agrees at 9 bases. With 3 bases clipped from V and 5 bases from J, the junction kept 9 bases outside the gene matches. This CDR3 is built from 16 residues. CDR1 and CDR2 from the germline V gene are MNHEY and SMNVEV (reference sequence). As DNA, the CDR3 is TGTGCCAGCAGTTTTCTTGCGGGAGGGCGTGTAGATACGCAGTATTTT. Protein product: CASSFLAGGRVDTQYF.